The sequence of this T cell receptor beta chain was determined in a study of T cell repertoires in cytomegalovirus infection. Study-wide background: It can be stated that public TCR beta signatures indicated CMV infection as well as a matching HLA type.

This clonotype was observed at least ten times. What it binds is not known. This CDR3 is 13 amino acids long. CDR1 and CDR2 (germline): LNHDA, SQIVND (reference sequence). With 9 bases clipped from V and 3 bases from J, the junction kept 8 bases outside the gene matches. Study-level points and caveats: There were HLA-C-restricted CMV-specific TCR beta clonotypes dominating the ex vivo response. CMV carriers having the relevant HLA were flagged by cumulative public TCR beta family frequency.

TCRdb ran MiXCR on the reads and lists one entry per CDR3 protein. The sample contains more than 200,000 distinct CDR3 sequences, 8% to 9.5% of which appear only once. The material sequenced was PBMCs. The origin of this receptor is a human donor in good health (CMV status not recorded). Some clones in this sample may be carry-over from other donors' samples. J is TRBJ2-7 and V is TRBV19, with 7 nucleotides matching TRBD2. CDR3 region: CASSTSGGYEQYF. CDR3 DNA sequence: TGTGCCAGCAGCACGTCGGGGGGCTACGAGCAGTACTTC.